This T cell receptor (beta chain) emerged from a study of blood T cell repertoires in COVID-19 (TCRdb year 2020). For the wider study: Collaborator samples came from the United States, Italy and Spain and covered acute and convalescent phases of COVID-19. Subjects who had been exposed to COVID-19, were actively infected with it, or had recovered from it provided the deeply sampled blood TCRbeta repertoires that made up the dataset. Samples were obtained from the ongoing ImmuneRACE study (first 160 participants) and from roughly 1,300 subjects provided by 6 global collaborators. Sample metadata almost always included a de-identified subject ID, COVID-19 status, age in years and sex. A freely available public database, intended as a resource for researchers studying the immune response to SARS-CoV-2, is where the repertoires were released. Where available, HLA class I and class II types were obtained from metadata supplied by the sample provider rather than from assay-based typing. The prospective study material was composed of cDNA or gDNA derived from T cells, B-cell-depleted T cells, or PBMCs.

One collaborating source in Seattle enrolled patients while the patients were actively infected and followed the patients over time throughout the course of disease. Whole blood was collected in K2EDTA tubes by collaborating institutions according to the institutions' own protocols. For TCRbeta analysis, collaborator samples were shipped as frozen whole blood, as isolated PBMCs, or as DNA extracted from either sample type. CDR1 SNHLY and CDR2 FYNNEI are derived from the germline V gene. The germline V and J ends show losses of 5 bases and 7 bases respectively, and no gene match explains 2 bases of the junction. The CDR3, from cysteine to phenylalanine, totals 13 residues. Of all the DNA, just the CDR3 is kept, 39 bases in frame from base 1. TCRbeta CDR3 regions were amplified from genomic DNA by means of the immunoSEQ Assay, a bias-controlled multiplex PCR. For the original study's pipeline: The number of nucleated cells in each sample was estimated by amplification of reference gene primers within the assay. To quantify the absolute abundance of each unique TCRbeta CDR3 rearrangement, sequence reads were collapsed and filtered. For each sample, productive Simpson clonality was calculated by taking the square root of Simpson's diversity index across productive rearrangements. Drawn from immuneACCESS, this table holds only the in-frame rearrangements with V and J called that TCRdb kept. Clones are partly lost; checked studies trace under half to an unresolved V gene and leave the rest unexplained. The V and J calls and clone size come from that table; D and trimming were worked out from the DNA. A total of some 360,000 clones appear in this sample, over 75% of them only once. 2.3% of the sample goes to the ten largest clones.

Note on this clone: No cognate antigen has been identified for it. The sample holds no much larger clone one base away, and base qualities are not on file.

General conclusions and limits of the study: How much clinical and demographic metadata was included differed by source and by participant, and the metadata was provided uncurated.

Sequencing was carried out using peripheral blood. The chain links TRBV2 with TRBJ1-6, and TRBD1 matches 7 of the central bases. The sequence derives from a woman in her fifties or sixties with COVID-19, enrolled during active disease. The nucleotides are TGTGCCAGCAGTCTAGGGGGCAATTCACCCCTCCACTTT. The encoded protein is CASSLGGNSPLHF.